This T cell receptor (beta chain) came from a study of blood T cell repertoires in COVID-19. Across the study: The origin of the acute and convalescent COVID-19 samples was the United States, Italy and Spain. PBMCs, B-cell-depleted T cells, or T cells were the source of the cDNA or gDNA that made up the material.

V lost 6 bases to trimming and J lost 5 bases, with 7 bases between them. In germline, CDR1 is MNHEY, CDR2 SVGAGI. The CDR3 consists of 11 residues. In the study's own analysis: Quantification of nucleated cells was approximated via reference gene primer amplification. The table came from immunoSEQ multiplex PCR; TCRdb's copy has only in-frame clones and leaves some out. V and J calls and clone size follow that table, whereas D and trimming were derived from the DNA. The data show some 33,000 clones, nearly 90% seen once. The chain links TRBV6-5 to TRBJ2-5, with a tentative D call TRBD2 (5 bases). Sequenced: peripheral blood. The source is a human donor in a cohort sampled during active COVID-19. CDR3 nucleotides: TGTGCCAGCAGCCCGGGGGAGACCCAGTACTTC. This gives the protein CASSPGETQYF.